The rows below give T cell receptor beta chains drawn from one sample of a study of STAT5B mutations in CD4+ large granular lymphocyte leukemia. Sequencing was performed with immunoSEQ multiplex PCR; in TCRdb, only in-frame clones are kept and a portion is missing. The data contain tens of thousands of clones, about 80% of them singletons. The sequencing sample was made of CD4+ T cells from blood buffy coats. These receptors originate from a human donor in good health. Each CDR3 is given with its conserved first and last residue. A D gene is named only where the DNA matches it firmly. A clone size is listed for some rows: how often the clone was seen (once, few, many), or a class if it is expanded.

J	D	size	V	CDR3	DNA
TRBJ1-1	TRBD1	.	TRBV5-6	CASSFGTGYTEAFF	TGTGCCAGCAGCTTTGGGACAGGGTACACTGAAGCTTTCTTT
TRBJ2-1	.	.	TRBV5-6	CASSFSAGNEQFF	TGTGCCAGCAGCTTCAGCGCGGGGAATGAGCAGTTCTTC
TRBJ2-2	TRBD1	.	TRBV4-1	CASSQVKQGGTGELFF	TGCGCCAGCAGCCAAGTCAAACAGGGGGGCACCGGGGAGCTGTTTTTT
TRBJ1-5	.	few	TRBV2	CASSEVSQNQPQHF	TGTGCCAGCAGTGAAGTGAGTCAGAATCAGCCCCAGCATTTT
TRBJ1-4	.	.	TRBV30	CAWRGGAEKLFF	TGTGCCTGGAGGGGAGGGGCGGAAAAACTGTTTTTT
TRBJ1-1	TRBD1	few	TRBV6-5	CASSYDRANTEAFF	TGTGCCAGCAGTTACGACAGGGCGAACACTGAAGCTTTCTTT
TRBJ2-2	.	once	TRBV5-1	CASSFGGPNTGELFF	TGCGCCAGCAGCTTCGGGGGGCCGAACACCGGGGAGCTGTTTTTT
TRBJ2-5	TRBD2	.	TRBV19	CASSRLAGGLETQYF	TGTGCCAGTAGTAGACTAGCGGGAGGGCTTGAGACCCAGTACTTC
TRBJ2-3	.	.	TRBV7-2	CASSLLEMSTDTQYF	TGTGCCAGCAGCTTATTAGAGATGAGCACAGATACGCAGTATTTT
TRBJ2-7	.	.	TRBV6-5	CASKKTASYEQYF	TGTGCCAGCAAAAAGACAGCGTCCTACGAGCAGTACTTC
TRBJ2-7	TRBD2	.	TRBV4-3	CASLRGLAGDEQYF	TGCGCCAGCTTAAGGGGACTAGCGGGAGACGAGCAGTACTTC
TRBJ2-5	.	.	TRBV6-1	CASSAGSQETQYF	TGTGCCAGCAGTGCAGGGAGCCAAGAGACCCAGTACTTC
TRBJ2-7	.	.	TRBV7-2	CASSYSVSSYEQYF	TGTGCCAGCAGTTATAGCGTTTCCTCCTACGAGCAGTACTTC
TRBJ2-7	.	few	TRBV7-2	CASSFSLGDEQYF	TGTGCCAGCAGCTTCTCCTTGGGCGACGAGCAGTACTTC
TRBJ1-4	.	.	TRBV7-2	CASSPNPGTANEKLFF	TGTGCCAGCAGCCCAAATCCGGGGACGGCTAATGAAAAACTGTTTTTT
TRBJ1-3	.	.	TRBV4-2	CASSPTGGSSGNTIYF	TGTGCCAGCAGCCCTACGGGCGGGAGCTCTGGAAACACCATATATTTT
TRBJ2-7	.	.	TRBV5-4	CASSFEPSPSYEQYF	TGTGCCAGCAGCTTTGAACCCTCGCCGTCCTACGAGCAGTACTTC
TRBJ2-7	.	.	TRBV5-1	CASSLETPSRAYEQYF	TGCGCCAGCAGCTTGGAGACCCCATCGAGGGCCTACGAGCAGTACTTC
TRBJ2-5	TRBD2	.	TRBV4-2	CASSQTSGGQETQYF	TGTGCCAGCAGCCAAACGAGCGGGGGCCAAGAGACCCAGTACTTC
TRBJ2-2	TRBD2	.	TRBV7-7	CASSPGTSGSLGTGELFF	TGTGCTAGCAGCCCCGGGACTAGCGGGAGTTTGGGCACCGGGGAGCTGTTTTTT
TRBJ2-1	.	.	TRBV19	CASSTREPYNEQFF	TGTGCCAGTAGTACGAGGGAGCCCTACAATGAGCAGTTCTTC
TRBJ2-7	.	.	TRBV4-1	CASSQKPKSSYEQYF	TGCGCCAGCAGCCAGAAGCCCAAAAGCTCCTACGAGCAGTACTTC
TRBJ2-3	.	few	TRBV7-7	CASSLDRGDTQYF	TGTGCCAGCAGCTTAGATAGAGGGGATACGCAGTATTTT
TRBJ1-1	.	.	TRBV6-1	CASSDDLGDTEAFF	TGTGCCAGCAGTGATGACCTTGGGGACACTGAAGCTTTCTTT
TRBJ2-3	.	.	TRBV2	CASTTPDTQYF	TGTGCCAGCACGACACCAGATACGCAGTATTTT
TRBJ2-7	.	.	TRBV4-1	CASSQGTLSSYEQYF	TGCGCCAGCAGCCAAGGTACTCTTAGCTCCTACGAGCAGTACTTC
TRBJ2-3	.	.	TRBV7-3	CASSTLSTDTQYF	TGTGCCAGCAGCACCCTTAGCACAGATACGCAGTATTTT
TRBJ2-7	.	few	TRBV4-1	CASSQDRGTDDYEQYF	TGCGCCAGCAGCCAAGATAGGGGGACTGACGACTACGAGCAGTACTTC
TRBJ2-5	TRBD2	.	TRBV9	CASSVGGLAGEETQYF	TGTGCCAGCAGCGTAGGTGGACTAGCGGGGGAAGAGACCCAGTACTTC
TRBJ2-7	TRBD1	once	TRBV7-8	CASSSYGTVNSYEQYF	TGTGCCAGCAGCTCCTATGGGACAGTAAACTCCTACGAGCAGTACTTC
TRBJ2-7	.	.	TRBV18	CASSPPGSEQYF	TGTGCCAGCTCACCACCGGGGAGCGAGCAGTACTTC
TRBJ2-1	.	.	TRBV6-6	CASRKTRDHNEQFF	TGTGCCAGCAGAAAAACTAGGGACCACAATGAGCAGTTCTTC
TRBJ1-2	.	few	TRBV4-1	CASRLTDQGNYGYTF	TGCGCCAGCAGACTAACGGATCAGGGGAACTATGGCTACACCTTC
TRBJ2-1	.	.	TRBV19	CASSIRGEGYNEQFF	TGTGCCAGTAGTATTAGGGGGGAGGGTTACAATGAGCAGTTCTTC
TRBJ2-4	.	.	TRBV21-1	CASRSPPGLPHTLGDIQYF	TGTGCCAGCAGAAGCCCTCCGGGACTACCACACACTTTGGGGGACATTCAGTACTTC
TRBJ2-5	TRBD2	.	TRBV7-7	CASSLAGSETQYF	TGTGCTAGCAGCCTAGCGGGATCAGAGACCCAGTACTTC